Presented here are 10 T cell receptor beta chains from one specimen sequenced in a study of metastatic and nonmetastatic thyroid tumors. Thyroid surgery took place with no prior treatment in any patient. MiXCR re-clonotyped the PCR reads for TCRdb. Of 60,000 or so clones in the sample, 25% to 30% were seen once. The sequenced sample consisted of blood. The receptor set was obtained from a female donor with papillary thyroid cancer or a benign thyroid nodule (not recorded which). Some clones in this sample may be carry-over from other donors' samples.

This clone appeared a few times. Distinct nucleotide sequences in the sample also encode this CDR3. The rearrangement links TRBV7-2 to TRBJ1-6; TRBD1 matches at 7 bases. Per the germline V gene, CDR1 is SGHTA and CDR2 is FQGNSA. V gave up 1 base and J gave up 4 bases; unmatched junction bases: 1. This CDR3 contains 15 residues. The CDR3 loop is CASSLGQGYNSPLHF. The DNA of the CDR3 is TGTGCCAGCAGCTTAGGACAGGGTTATAATTCACCCCTCCACTTT.

This chain connects TRBV30 to TRBJ1-2; D may be TRBD1 (6 bases). This CDR3 has 13 amino acids. V was trimmed by 1 base and J by 5 bases, leaving 11 bases between them. Looked up from germline, CDR1 is GTSNPN and CDR2 is SVGIG (reference sequence). This CDR3 is CAWSARGGYGYTF. In DNA, the CDR3 is TGTGCCTGGAGTGCCAGGGGAGGATATGGCTACACCTTC.

This clone was seen ten or more times. The V call is TRBV30, the J call TRBJ2-2; D not certain. Trimming stripped 2 bases from V and 5 bases from J, with 18 bases between. The CDR3 extends over 16 amino acids. Germline CDR1 and CDR2: GTSNPN and SVGIG (reference sequence). The CDR3 reads CAWSYLGRDWTGELFF. The CDR3 DNA reads TGTGCCTGGAGTTATCTAGGAAGGGATTGGACCGGGGAGCTGTTTTTT.

With regard to this clone: Germline and junction disagree at one end, which may indicate a read error. Other nucleotide sequences in the sample specify the same CDR3. The genes are TRBV28 and TRBJ1-1, with D unresolved. The CDR3 has 13 residues. Germline V CDR1 and CDR2: MDHEN, SYDVKM. CDR3 amino acids: CASRAGINTEAFF. The CDR3 DNA is TGTGCCAGCAGAGCAGGAATCAACACTGAGGCTTTCTTT.

In this sample, this clone turned up many times. The chain combines TRBV4-1 with TRBJ2-1, with 9 nucleotides matching TRBD1. This CDR3 has 15 amino acids. In germline, CDR1 is MGHRA, CDR2 YSYEKL. V shed 2 bases and J 7 bases; nucleotides not matched to a gene: 6. This CDR3 reads CASSQPGQGVNEQFF. CDR3 coding DNA: TGCGCCAGCAGCCAACCGGGACAGGGTGTGAATGAGCAGTTCTTC.

This clone was detected a few times. The CDR3 nucleotides read TGTGCCAGCACCCAGGACAGGGGTGATGAGCAGTTCTTC. Protein product: CASTQDRGDEQFF. The chain carries TRBV6-1 and TRBJ2-1; 9 bases line up with TRBD1. Trimming removed 7 bases from V and 8 bases from J; junction bases left unmatched: 6. Germline-derived CDR1 and CDR2 are MNHNS and SASEGT. The CDR3 covers 13 residues.

The V call is TRBV6-1, the J call TRBJ2-7; TRBD2 aligns across 7 bases. The CDR3 is 13 residues long. The germline gives CDR1 MNHNS, CDR2 SASEGT. J gave up 0 bases and V 8 bases, and 4 bases lay outside the gene matches. Here the CDR3 DNA reads TGTGCCAGCGCGGGAGCTAACTCCTACGAGCAGTACTTC. This codes for CASAGANSYEQYF.

This clone was detected a few times. The V gene is TRBV6-2 or TRBV6-3, the J gene TRBJ1-2; D is unclear. Trimming stripped 3 bases from V and 6 bases from J, with 8 bases between. There are 12 residues in the CDR3. Germline lookup yields CDR1 MNHEY and CDR2 SVGEGT. CDR3 sequence (DNA): TGTGCCAGCAGTTATTGGTCTGATGGCTACACCTTC. Its protein is CASSYWSDGYTF.

V and J are TRBV12-3 or TRBV12-4 and TRBJ2-7; no reliable D call. CDR3 length: 14 amino acids. V was shortened by 3 bases and J by 0 bases, with 9 bases between the two germline ends. This chain's CDR3 is CASSLDGSSYEQYF. The DNA of the CDR3 is TGTGCCAGCAGTTTGGACGGTAGCTCCTACGAGCAGTACTTC.

With respect to this clone: A much larger clone differs by one base, so this may be a read error. This specimen includes other DNA sequences encoding the same CDR3. V usage is TRBV2 and J usage is TRBJ1-1; D may be TRBD1 (6 bases). The CDR3 consists of 14 residues. Germline assignment: CDR1 SNHLY and CDR2 FYNNEI. The CDR3 reads CASSGTVLNTEAFF. CDR3 sequence (DNA): TGTGCCAGCAGTGGGACAGTTCTGAACACTGAGGCTTTCTTT.